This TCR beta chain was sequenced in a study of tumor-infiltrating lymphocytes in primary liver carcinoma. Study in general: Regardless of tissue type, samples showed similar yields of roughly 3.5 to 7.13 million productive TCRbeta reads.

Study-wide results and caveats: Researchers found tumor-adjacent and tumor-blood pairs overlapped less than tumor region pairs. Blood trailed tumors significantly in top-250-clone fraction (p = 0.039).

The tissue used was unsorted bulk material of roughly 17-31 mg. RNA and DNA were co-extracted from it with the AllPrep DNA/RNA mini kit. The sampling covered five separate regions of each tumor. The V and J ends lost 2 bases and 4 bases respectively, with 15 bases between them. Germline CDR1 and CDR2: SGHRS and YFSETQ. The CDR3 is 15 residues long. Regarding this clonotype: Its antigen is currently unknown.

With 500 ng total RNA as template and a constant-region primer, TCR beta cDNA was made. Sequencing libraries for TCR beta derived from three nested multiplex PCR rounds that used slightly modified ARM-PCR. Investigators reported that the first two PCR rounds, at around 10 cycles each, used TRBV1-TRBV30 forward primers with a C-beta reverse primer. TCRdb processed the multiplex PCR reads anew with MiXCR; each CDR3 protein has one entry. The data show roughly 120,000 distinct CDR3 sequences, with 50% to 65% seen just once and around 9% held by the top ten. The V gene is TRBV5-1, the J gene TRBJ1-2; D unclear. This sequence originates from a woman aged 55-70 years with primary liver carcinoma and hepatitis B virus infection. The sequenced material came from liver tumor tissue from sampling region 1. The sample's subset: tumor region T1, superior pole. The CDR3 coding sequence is TGCGCCAGCAGCTTCCTACATGGGAATTCCTATGGCTACACCTTC. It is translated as CASSFLHGNSYGYTF.